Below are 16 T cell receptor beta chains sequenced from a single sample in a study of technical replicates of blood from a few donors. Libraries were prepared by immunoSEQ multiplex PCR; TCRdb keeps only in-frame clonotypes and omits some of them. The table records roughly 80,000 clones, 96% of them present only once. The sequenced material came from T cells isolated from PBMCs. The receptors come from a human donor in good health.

CDR3 sequence reads: CASSPTGQETQYF. The CDR3 nucleotides read TGTGCCAGCTCACCAACAGGGCAAGAGACCCAGTACTTC. The J gene is TRBJ2-5, the V gene TRBV18, with D perhaps matching TRBD1 (6 bases). V was trimmed by 2 bases and J by 2 bases, leaving 6 bases between them. From germline, CDR1 is KGHSH and CDR2 LQKENI. This CDR3 has 13 amino acids.

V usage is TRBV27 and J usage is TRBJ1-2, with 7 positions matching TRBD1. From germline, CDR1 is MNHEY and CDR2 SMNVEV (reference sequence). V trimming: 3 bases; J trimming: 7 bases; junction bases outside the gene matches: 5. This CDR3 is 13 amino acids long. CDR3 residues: CASSFDRAGGYTF. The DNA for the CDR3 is TGTGCCAGCAGTTTCGACAGGGCGGGTGGCTACACCTTC.

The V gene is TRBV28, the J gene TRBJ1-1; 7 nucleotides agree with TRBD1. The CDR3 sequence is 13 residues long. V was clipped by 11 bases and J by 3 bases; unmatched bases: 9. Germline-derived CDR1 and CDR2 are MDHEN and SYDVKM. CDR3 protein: CAGRRQGDTEAFF. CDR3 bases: TGTGCCGGACGGAGGCAGGGGGACACTGAAGCTTTCTTT.

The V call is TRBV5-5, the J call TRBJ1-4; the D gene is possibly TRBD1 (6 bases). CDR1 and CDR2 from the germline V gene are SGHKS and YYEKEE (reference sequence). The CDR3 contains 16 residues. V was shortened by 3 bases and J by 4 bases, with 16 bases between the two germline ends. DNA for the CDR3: TGTGCCAGCAGCTCGGACAGATCACTTTATAATGAAAAACTGTTTTTT. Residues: CASSSDRSLYNEKLFF. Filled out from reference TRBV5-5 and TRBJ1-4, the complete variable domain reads DAGVTQSPTHLIKTRGQQVTLRCSPISGHKSVSWYQQVLGQGPQFIFQYYEKEERGRGNFPDRFSARQFPNYSSELNVNALLLGDSALYLCASSSDRSLYNEKLFFGSGTQLSVL.

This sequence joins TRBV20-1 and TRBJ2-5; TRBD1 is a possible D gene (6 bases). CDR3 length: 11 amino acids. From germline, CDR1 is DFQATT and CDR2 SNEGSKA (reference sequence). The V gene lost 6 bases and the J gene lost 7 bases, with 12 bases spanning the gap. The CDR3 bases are TGCAGTGCCCGGGCCAGGGGGACCCAGTACTTC. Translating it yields CSARARGTQYF.

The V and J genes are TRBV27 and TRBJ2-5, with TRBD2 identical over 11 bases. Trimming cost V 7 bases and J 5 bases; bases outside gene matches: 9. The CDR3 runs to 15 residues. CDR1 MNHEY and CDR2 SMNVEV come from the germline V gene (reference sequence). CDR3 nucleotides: TGTGCCAGCACCGTAGCGGGAGGGCGTAGGGAGACCCAGTACTTC. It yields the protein CASTVAGGRRETQYF.

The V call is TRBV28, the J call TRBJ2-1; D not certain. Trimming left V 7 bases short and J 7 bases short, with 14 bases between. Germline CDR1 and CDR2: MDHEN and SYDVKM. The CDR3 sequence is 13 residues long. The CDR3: CASTPSPANEQFF. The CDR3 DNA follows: TGTGCCAGCACCCCAAGCCCTGCAAATGAGCAGTTCTTC.

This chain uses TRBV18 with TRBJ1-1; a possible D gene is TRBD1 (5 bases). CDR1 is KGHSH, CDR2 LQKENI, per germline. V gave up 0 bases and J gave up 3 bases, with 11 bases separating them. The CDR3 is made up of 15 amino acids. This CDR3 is CASSPPGRADTEAFF. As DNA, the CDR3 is TGTGCCAGCTCACCACCGGGCAGGGCCGACACTGAAGCTTTCTTT.

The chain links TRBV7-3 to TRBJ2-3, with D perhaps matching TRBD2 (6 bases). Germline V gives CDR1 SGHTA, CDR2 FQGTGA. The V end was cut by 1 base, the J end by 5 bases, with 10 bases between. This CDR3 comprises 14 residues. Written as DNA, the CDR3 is TGTGCCAGCAGCTTAAACGGGAGAGGAGATACGCAGTATTTT. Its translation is CASSLNGRGDTQYF.

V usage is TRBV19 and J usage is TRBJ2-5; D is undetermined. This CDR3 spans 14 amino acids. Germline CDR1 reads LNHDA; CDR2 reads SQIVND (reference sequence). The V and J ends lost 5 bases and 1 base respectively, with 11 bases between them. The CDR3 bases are TGTGCCAGTAGTTCAAGTATACTCCAAGAGACCCAGTACTTC. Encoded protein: CASSSSILQETQYF.

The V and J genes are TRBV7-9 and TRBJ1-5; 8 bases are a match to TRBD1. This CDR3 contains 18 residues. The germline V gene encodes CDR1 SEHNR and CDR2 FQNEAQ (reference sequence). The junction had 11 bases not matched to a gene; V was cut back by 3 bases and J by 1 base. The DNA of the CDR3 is TGTGCCAGCAGCTTCCACCCCCAGGGGGCGCAGAGCAATCAGCCCCAGCATTTT. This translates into CASSFHPQGAQSNQPQHF.

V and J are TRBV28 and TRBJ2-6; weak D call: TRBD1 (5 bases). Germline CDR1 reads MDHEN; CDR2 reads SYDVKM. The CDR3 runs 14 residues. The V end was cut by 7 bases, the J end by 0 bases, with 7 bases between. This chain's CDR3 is CASKGHSGANVLTF. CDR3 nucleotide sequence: TGTGCCAGCAAGGGGCACTCTGGGGCCAACGTCCTGACTTTC.

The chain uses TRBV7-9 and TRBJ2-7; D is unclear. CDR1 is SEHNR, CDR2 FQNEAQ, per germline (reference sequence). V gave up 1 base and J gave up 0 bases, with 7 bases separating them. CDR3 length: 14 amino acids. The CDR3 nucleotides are TGTGCCAGCAGCTTAGACCCTAGCTCCTACGAGCAGTACTTC. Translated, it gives CASSLDPSSYEQYF. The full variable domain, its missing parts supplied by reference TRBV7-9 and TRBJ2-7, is DTGVSQNPRHKITKRGQNVTFRCDPISEHNRLYWYRQTLGQGPEFLTYFQNEAQLEKSRLLSDRFSAERPKGSFSTLEIQRTEQGDSAMYLCASSLDPSSYEQYFGPGTRLTVT.

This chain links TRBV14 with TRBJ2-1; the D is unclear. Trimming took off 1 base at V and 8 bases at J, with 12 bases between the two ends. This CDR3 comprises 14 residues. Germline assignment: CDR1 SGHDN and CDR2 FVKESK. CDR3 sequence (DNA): TGTGCCAGCAGCCAAGGGTCTCTAGGCTATGAGCAGTTCTTC. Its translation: CASSQGSLGYEQFF.

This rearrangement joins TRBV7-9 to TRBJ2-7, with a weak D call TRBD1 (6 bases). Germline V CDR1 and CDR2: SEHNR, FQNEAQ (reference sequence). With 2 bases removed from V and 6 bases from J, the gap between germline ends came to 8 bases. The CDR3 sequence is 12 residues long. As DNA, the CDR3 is TGTGCCAGCAGCTTACAGGGGTCCGAGCAGTACTTC. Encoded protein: CASSLQGSEQYF.

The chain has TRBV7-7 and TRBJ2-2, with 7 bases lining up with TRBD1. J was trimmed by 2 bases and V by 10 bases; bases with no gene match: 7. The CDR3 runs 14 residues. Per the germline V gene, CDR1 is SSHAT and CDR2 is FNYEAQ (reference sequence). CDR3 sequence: CATQQGQNTGELFF. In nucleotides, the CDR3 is TGTGCCACACAACAGGGGCAAAACACCGGGGAGCTGTTTTTT.